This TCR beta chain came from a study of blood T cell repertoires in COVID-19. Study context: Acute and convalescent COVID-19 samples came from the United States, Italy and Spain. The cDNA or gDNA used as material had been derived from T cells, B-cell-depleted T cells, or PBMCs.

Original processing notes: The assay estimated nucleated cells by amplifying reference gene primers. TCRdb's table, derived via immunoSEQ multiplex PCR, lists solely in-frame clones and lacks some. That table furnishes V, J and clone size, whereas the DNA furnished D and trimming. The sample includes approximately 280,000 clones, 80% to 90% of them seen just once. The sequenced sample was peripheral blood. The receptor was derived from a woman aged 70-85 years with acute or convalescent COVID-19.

The CDR3 here is CASSQERSQGTRNQPQHF. The DNA of the CDR3 is TGCGCCAGCAGCCAAGAGAGGTCGCAGGGGACCCGCAATCAGCCCCAGCATTTT. The J gene is TRBJ1-5, the V gene TRBV4-1, with D possibly being TRBD1 (6 bases). The CDR3 is 18 residues long. The germline CDR1 and CDR2 sequences are MGHRA and YSYEKL. Trimming removed 0 bases from V and 2 bases from J, with 17 bases in between.